Listed here are 19 T cell receptor beta chains from one sample, sequenced in a study of CD8 T cells in ankylosing spondylitis. TCRdb re-analysed the 5' RACE reads in MiXCR, keeping a single row per CDR3 protein. The top ten hold approximately 16% of the sample, which has about 39,000 distinct CDR3 sequences, 10% seen once. Sequencing used blood, either unsorted or a sorted T cell fraction (not recorded which). The receptors come from a male donor with ankylosing spondylitis or in good health (not recorded which).

There are many counts of this clonotype. V gene TRBV20-1 combines with J gene TRBJ2-2; D perhaps matches TRBD1 (5 bases). V was clipped by 5 bases and J by 7 bases, with 11 bases between them. The CDR3 has 12 amino acids. Looked up from germline, CDR1 is DFQATT and CDR2 is SNEGSKA (reference sequence). CDR3: CSAREGVGELFF. CDR3 coding DNA: TGCAGTGCTCGCGAAGGGGTCGGGGAGCTGTTTTTT.

There are a few counts of this clonotype. This clone may be a read error of a much larger clone one base away. The gene calls are TRBV27 and TRBJ1-4; no definite D call. V was pared by 2 bases and J by 0 bases, with 10 bases between. Germline V gene lookup returns CDR1 MNHEY and CDR2 SMNVEV (reference sequence). This CDR3 is built from 16 residues. The CDR3 here is CASSLQYLATNEKLFF. In DNA, the CDR3 is TGTGCCAGCAGTTTACAGTATCTAGCAACTAATGAAAAACTGTTTTTT. Full variable domain (outside the CDR3, taken from reference TRBV27 and TRBJ1-4): EAQVTQNPRYLITVTGKKLTVTCSQNMNHEYMSWYRQDPGLGLRQIYYSMNVEVTDKGDVPEGYKVSRKEKRNFPLILESPSPNQTSLYFCASSLQYLATNEKLFFGSGTQLSVL.

Ten or more counts support this clonotype. J is TRBJ2-7 and V is TRBV28; TRBD2 might be the D (6 bases). Looked up from germline, CDR1 is MDHEN and CDR2 is SYDVKM. The CDR3 is 13 amino acids. Trimming stripped 6 bases from V and 9 bases from J, with 18 bases between. The CDR3 DNA sequence: TGTGCCAGCAGCCGAACCCGACTAGTGCCGCAGTACTTC. It is translated as CASSRTRLVPQYF.

This clonotype was detected ten times or more. V is TRBV5-1 and J is TRBJ2-5; no clear D. This CDR3 region has 15 residues. The V end was cut by 0 bases, the J end by 2 bases, with 11 bases between. Germline V lookup: CDR1 SGHRS, CDR2 YFSETQ. CDR3 sequence reads: CASSLESGVQETQYF. The DNA for the CDR3 is TGCGCCAGCAGCTTGGAATCTGGGGTACAAGAGACCCAGTACTTC.

The sample holds many counts of this clonotype. This rearrangement joins TRBV12-3 or TRBV12-4 to TRBJ2-1, with D possibly called TRBD1 or TRBD2 (6 bases each). V lost 5 bases and J lost 4, with 15 bases in between. CDR3 length: 15 residues. CDR3 DNA: TGTGCCAGCAGTGGAGGGGGACTGCATTACAATGAGCAGTTCTTC. Translation gives CASSGGGLHYNEQFF.

This clonotype has a count of ten or more. The chain combines TRBV11-2 with TRBJ2-7, with 10 bases that match TRBD2. The CDR3 is 19 amino acids. Trimming took 5 bases from V and 3 from J; bases not matched to a gene: 19. Germline loops: CDR1 SGHAT, CDR2 FQNNGV. The CDR3: CASSRNRIPGTSEYYEQYF. DNA of the CDR3: TGTGCCAGCAGCCGCAACCGAATCCCAGGGACTAGCGAGTACTACGAGCAGTACTTC. The entire variable domain, with the rest obtained from reference TRBV11-2 and TRBJ2-7, is as follows: EAGVAQSPRYKIIEKRQSVAFWCNPISGHATLYWYQQILGQGPKLLIQFQNNGVVDDSQLPKDRFSAERLKGVDSTLKIQPAKLEDSAVYLCASSRNRIPGTSEYYEQYFGPGTRLTVT.

This clonotype was seen many times. The chain employs TRBV7-8 and TRBJ1-1, with D unresolved. Per germline, CDR1 SGHVS and CDR2 FQNEAQ. The V and J ends lost 5 bases and 3 bases respectively, with 22 bases between them. The CDR3 is made up of 17 amino acids. CDR3 amino acids: CASSPVNIRGLDTEAFF. CDR3 nucleotide sequence: TGTGCCAGCAGCCCAGTCAATATTAGAGGGCTTGACACTGAAGCTTTCTTT.

Ten or more counts support this clonotype. The chain has TRBV5-1 and TRBJ2-2; D remains ambiguous. Trimming took 4 bases from V and 0 from J, leaving 7 bases between them. This CDR3 is 14 amino acids long. Germline CDR1 reads SGHRS; CDR2 reads YFSETQ. The CDR3 here is CASSRAPNTGELFF. The CDR3 DNA follows: TGCGCCAGCAGCAGGGCACCGAACACCGGGGAGCTGTTTTTT. The full variable domain, in which reference TRBV5-1 and TRBJ2-2 provide the parts outside the CDR3, is KAGVTQTPRYLIKTRGQQVTLSCSPISGHRSVSWYQQTPGQGLQFLFEYFSETQRNKGNFPGRFSGRQFSNSRSEMNVSTLELGDSALYLCASSRAPNTGELFFGEGSRLTVL.

This clonotype was counted at least ten times. The chain joins TRBV7-8 to TRBJ2-2; D not resolved. CDR1 is SGHVS and CDR2 is FQNEAQ in the germline V gene. There are 13 residues in the CDR3. V was clipped by 6 bases and J by 8 bases, with 13 bases between them. CDR3 DNA sequence: TGTGCCAGCAGTCCGAGGCCTTTGGGGGAGCTGTTTTTT. Translated: CASSPRPLGELFF. Using reference TRBV7-8 and TRBJ2-2 for the parts outside the CDR3, the full variable domain is GAGVSQSPRYKVAKRGQDVALRCDPISGHVSLFWYQQALGQGPEFLTYFQNEAQLDKSGLPSDRFFAERPEGSVSTLKIQRTQQEDSAVYLCASSPRPLGELFFGEGSRLTVL.

This clonotype came up many times. The gene calls are TRBV5-1 and TRBJ1-4; 10 bases line up with TRBD1. CDR1 SGHRS and CDR2 YFSETQ come from the germline V gene. V dropped 0 bases and J dropped 7; count of bases not matched to a gene: 3. This CDR3 has 15 amino acids. The CDR3 DNA sequence: TGCGCCAGCAGCTTGGACGGACAGGGGGGTGAAAAACTGTTTTTT. Amino acid sequence: CASSLDGQGGEKLFF.

This clonotype came up many times. The rearrangement joins TRBV4-2 to TRBJ2-7; 8 positions agree with TRBD2. This CDR3 is built from 18 residues. Germline V gene sequence: CDR1 LGHNA, CDR2 YNFKEQ. V dropped 0 bases and J dropped 1; count of bases not matched to a gene: 11. The CDR3 here is CASSQDLAGGGGSYEQYF. Here the CDR3 DNA reads TGTGCCAGCAGCCAAGATCTGGCGGGAGGAGGTGGGTCCTACGAGCAGTACTTC.

This clonotype was observed many times. This chain connects TRBV6-1 to TRBJ2-7; 13 nucleotides align to TRBD2. Germline CDR1 reads MNHNS; CDR2 reads SASEGT. This CDR3 is built from 13 residues. The trim removed 6 bases at V and 6 bases at J, leaving 2 bases unmatched. The chain's CDR3 is CASSRTSGSEQYF. DNA of the CDR3: TGTGCCAGCAGCAGGACTAGCGGGAGCGAGCAGTACTTC.

The sample holds many counts of this clonotype. The chain carries TRBV5-4 and TRBJ2-7; 8 positions match TRBD1. Germline V lookup: CDR1 SGHNT, CDR2 YYREEE (reference sequence). The J segment lost 3 bases and the V segment lost 2 bases, leaving 4 bases of the junction unmatched. The CDR3 is 14 amino acids. The CDR3: CASSFSGGVYEQYF. The CDR3 DNA follows: TGTGCCAGCAGCTTCTCAGGGGGCGTCTACGAGCAGTACTTC.

This clonotype was seen many times. This CDR3 is CASSESVGKKFLHYEQYF. The CDR3 DNA reads TGCGCCAGCAGTGAGTCGGTGGGAAAAAAATTCCTTCACTACGAGCAGTACTTC. The V gene is TRBV10-2, the J gene TRBJ2-7; D is undetermined. Germline V gene lookup returns CDR1 WSHSY and CDR2 SAAADI. The CDR3 consists of 18 residues. The V end lost 0 bases, the J end lost 3 bases, and 21 bases lay between the germline ends.

This clonotype has ten or more counts. The rearrangement uses TRBV18 and TRBJ2-7; tentatively, D is TRBD1 (5 bases). The CDR3 extends over 14 amino acids. Germline CDR1 KGHSH, CDR2 LQKENI. Trimming pared 6 bases from V and 6 bases from J, leaving 18 bases between. The CDR3 DNA follows: TGTGCCAGCTCCGACGCAGTAGGGGCCCGCGAGCAGTACTTC. This encodes CASSDAVGAREQYF.

Many counts were recorded for this clonotype. The chain recombines TRBV5-4 with TRBJ2-4; D gene unclear. Per the germline V gene, CDR1 is SGHNT and CDR2 is YYREEE (reference sequence). V gave up 1 base and J gave up 0 bases, with 8 bases separating them. The CDR3 is 15 residues long. CDR3 in amino acids: CASSLSGLAKNIQYF. CDR3 DNA sequence: TGTGCCAGCAGCTTGTCTGGGCTAGCCAAAAACATTCAGTACTTC.

The chain recombines TRBV7-3 with TRBJ2-1, with 14 nucleotides matching TRBD2. CDR3 length equals 15 residues. Germline V gene sequence: CDR1 SGHTA, CDR2 FQGTGA. J lost 9 bases, V lost 3 bases, and 4 bases had no gene match. The CDR3 protein is CASSFAGTSGSEQFF. The CDR3 DNA reads as TGTGCCAGCAGCTTCGCCGGGACTAGCGGGAGTGAGCAGTTCTTC.

This clonotype was detected ten times or more. This rearrangement joins TRBV20-1 to TRBJ2-2; the match to TRBD2 covers 14 bases. The CDR3 has 17 residues. The V and J ends lost 5 bases and 1 base, in that order; junction bases with no gene match: 6. Germline-derived CDR1 and CDR2 are DFQATT and SNEGSKA (reference sequence). This CDR3 reads CSAPGTSGSRNTGELFF. DNA for the CDR3: TGCAGTGCTCCCGGGACTAGCGGGAGTCGGAACACCGGGGAGCTGTTTTTT.

This clonotype has at least ten counts. This rearrangement joins TRBV11-2 to TRBJ2-5, with D perhaps TRBD1 or TRBD2 (5 bases each). Per the germline V gene, CDR1 is SGHAT and CDR2 is FQNNGV. The CDR3 loop spans 15 amino acids. The V end lost 5 bases, the J end lost 1 base, and 14 bases lay between the germline ends. CDR3 sequence (DNA): TGTGCCAGCAGCCCTGGGACGAAGCTCCAAGAGACCCAGTACTTC. Amino acid sequence: CASSPGTKLQETQYF.